This is a list of T cell receptor beta chains from one sample in a study of T-cell memory formation after mild COVID-19. A single record per CDR3 protein comes from TCRdb applying MiXCR to the 5' RACE reads. The sample includes around 90,000 distinct CDR3 sequences, approximately 16% of them seen just once. The sample consisted of PBMCs or a T cell subset sorted from them (not recorded which). All receptors derive from a man between 18 and 35 years old who had mild COVID-19 (a few samples of this study predate the infection). Cell type and time point are not known. Each CDR3 is given with its conserved first and last residue. D genes are given only for firm matches. Size is stated for part of the rows, as once, few or many counts, or as a class when the clone is expanded.

j_call	d_call	clone_size	v_call	cdr3_aa	cdr3_nt
TRBJ1-2	.	.	TRBV29-1	CSARGNHYGYTF	TGCAGCGCCCGGGGGAACCACTATGGCTACACCTTC
TRBJ1-4	.	.	TRBV7-2	CASSTQPRRGNEKLFF	TGTGCCAGCAGCACACAACCCCGGCGGGGTAATGAAAAACTGTTTTTT
TRBJ2-7	.	.	TRBV20-1	CSAPSPMSRKTYEQYF	TGCAGTGCCCCGTCCCCAATGTCCCGTAAAACCTACGAGCAGTACTTC
TRBJ2-1	.	.	TRBV19	CASSMDSGFREQFF	TGTGCCAGTAGTATGGACTCAGGGTTCCGCGAGCAGTTCTTC
TRBJ2-2	TRBD2	.	TRBV5-6	CASSLEASGVTGELFF	TGTGCCAGCAGCTTGGAAGCTAGCGGGGTAACCGGGGAGCTGTTTTTT
TRBJ2-7	.	few	TRBV7-6	CASSYRQPYEQYF	TGTGCCAGCAGCTACAGACAGCCCTACGAGCAGTACTTC
TRBJ1-1	.	few	TRBV12-3/TRBV12-4	CASSLGWSTEAFF	TGTGCCAGCAGCCTAGGGTGGAGCACTGAAGCTTTCTTT
TRBJ2-3	TRBD2	few	TRBV29-1	CSVEAGRGGTDTQYF	TGCAGCGTTGAAGCGGGACGGGGGGGCACAGATACGCAGTATTTT
TRBJ2-1	.	.	TRBV6-2/TRBV6-3	CASSYSRSVLHNEQFF	TGTGCCAGCAGTTACTCTCGATCCGTCCTCCACAATGAGCAGTTCTTC
TRBJ1-1	.	few	TRBV4-1	CASSQRFRAVTEAFF	TGCGCCAGCAGCCAAAGGTTCAGGGCGGTCACTGAAGCTTTCTTT
TRBJ1-2	.	.	TRBV5-6	CASSLIRGWVYGYTF	TGTGCCAGCAGTCTAATTCGGGGTTGGGTCTATGGCTACACCTTC
TRBJ2-3	.	few	TRBV6-6	CASGRQDTQYF	TGTGCCAGCGGCAGGCAAGATACGCAGTATTTT
TRBJ1-4	.	.	TRBV18	CASSPPHSFGEKLFF	TGTGCCAGCTCACCACCGCACAGCTTCGGTGAAAAACTGTTTTTT
TRBJ2-7	TRBD2	.	TRBV5-1	CASSLGTSGGHEQYF	TGCGCCAGCAGCCTAGGGACTAGCGGAGGCCACGAGCAGTACTTC
TRBJ2-1	TRBD2	many	TRBV7-3	CASSPGLAGDEQFF	TGTGCCAGCAGCCCGGGACTAGCGGGGGATGAGCAGTTCTTC
TRBJ2-1	.	few	TRBV7-9	CASSSPTSGSSSSYNEQFF	TGTGCCAGCAGCTCCCCGACATCCGGTTCAAGTAGCTCCTACAATGAGCAGTTCTTC
TRBJ1-2	.	few	TRBV29-1	CSVLTPYGYTF	TGCAGCGTTCTGACACCCTATGGCTACACCTTC
TRBJ2-7	TRBD1	.	TRBV4-3	CASSYDRGNPYEQYF	TGCGCCAGCAGTTATGACAGGGGGAATCCCTACGAGCAGTACTTC
TRBJ2-7	.	.	TRBV10-3	CAISAMRGPSYEQYF	TGTGCCATCAGTGCTATGCGGGGGCCCTCCTACGAGCAGTACTTC
TRBJ1-1	.	few	TRBV4-1	CASSQDQQGNTEAFF	TGCGCCAGCAGCCAAGATCAACAGGGGAACACTGAAGCTTTCTTT
TRBJ2-3	TRBD2	few	TRBV7-6	CASSCRCSGAKASTDTQYF	TGTGCCAGCAGCTGCCGTTGTAGCGGGGCTAAAGCTAGCACAGATACGCAGTATTTT
TRBJ1-5	.	many	TRBV6-2/TRBV6-3	CASGRSADSNQPQHF	TGTGCCAGCGGAAGATCCGCAGATAGCAATCAGCCCCAGCATTTT
TRBJ1-1	.	.	TRBV29-1	CSVAPGGTEAFF	TGCAGCGTGGCCCCCGGGGGGACTGAAGCTTTCTTT
TRBJ2-7	TRBD2	.	TRBV7-9	CASSLEGGSYEQYF	TGTGCCAGCAGCTTAGAGGGCGGGAGTTACGAGCAGTACTTC
TRBJ1-5	TRBD1	.	TRBV5-1	CASSNTGGRRDQPQHF	TGCGCCAGCAGCAACACAGGGGGCAGACGAGATCAGCCCCAGCATTTT